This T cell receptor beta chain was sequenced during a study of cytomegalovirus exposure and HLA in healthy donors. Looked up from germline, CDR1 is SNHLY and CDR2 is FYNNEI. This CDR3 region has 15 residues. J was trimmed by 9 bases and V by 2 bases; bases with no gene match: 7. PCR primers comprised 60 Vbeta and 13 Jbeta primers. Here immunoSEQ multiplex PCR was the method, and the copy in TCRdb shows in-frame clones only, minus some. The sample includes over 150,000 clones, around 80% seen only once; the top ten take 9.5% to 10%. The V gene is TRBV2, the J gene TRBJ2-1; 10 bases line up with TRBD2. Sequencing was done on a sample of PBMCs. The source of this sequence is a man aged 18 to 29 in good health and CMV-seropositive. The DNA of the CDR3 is TGTGCCAGCAGTGAACTAGCGGGAGTCGGTGGTGAGCAGTTCTTC. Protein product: CASSELAGVGGEQFF.